The 4 T cell receptor beta chains below were found in one sample sequenced in a study of T-cell reconstitution after alpha-beta-depleted transplantation in children. Unique molecular identifiers were used in preparing the TCRbeta library. TCRdb passed the PCR reads through MiXCR, listing each CDR3 protein once. The profile covers about 70,000 distinct CDR3 sequences, with under 13% appearing a single time and 13% taken by the ten largest. Sample: PBMCs, taken before TCRalphabeta/CD19-depleted stem cell transplant. These receptors all stem from a boy younger than 18 with acute myeloid leukemia, due to receive a stem cell transplant.

The chain recombines TRBV19 with TRBJ1-1; D gene unclear. CDR1 and CDR2 (germline): LNHDA, SQIVND (reference sequence). V lost 6 bases and J 1 base, leaving 12 bases between the germline ends. The CDR3 is made up of 14 amino acids. The CDR3 nucleotides read TGTGCCAGTAGGATAACCTCCCGGAACACTGAAGCTTTCTTT. This codes for CASRITSRNTEAFF.

This chain uses TRBV2 with TRBJ1-1; the D gene is possibly TRBD1 (6 bases). The ends were cut back, 4 bases at V and 1 base at J, with 10 bases in the middle. Germline V gene data show CDR1 as SNHLY and CDR2 as FYNNEI. The CDR3 is 14 amino acids. The CDR3 here is CASSGRQANTEAFF. The CDR3 region has the DNA TGTGCCAGCAGTGGAAGACAGGCGAACACTGAAGCTTTCTTT.

This clonotype was detected many times. The chain uses TRBV29-1 and TRBJ2-1, with D unclear. Looked up from germline, CDR1 is SQVTM and CDR2 is ANQGSEA. This CDR3 region has 10 residues. V was shortened by 6 bases and J by 9 bases, with 9 bases between the two germline ends. The CDR3 loop is CSVVTVEQFF. As DNA, the CDR3 is TGCAGCGTGGTGACGGTTGAGCAGTTCTTC.

This clonotype has at least ten counts. V usage is TRBV29-1 and J usage is TRBJ2-4, with 7 bases identical to TRBD1. With V trimmed by 1 base and J by 3 bases, 3 bases remained unmatched. Germline V gives CDR1 SQVTM, CDR2 ANQGSEA. The CDR3 is 14 amino acids. In DNA, the CDR3 is TGCAGCGTTGAAGCGACAGGGAACAAAAACATTCAGTACTTC. It codes for CSVEATGNKNIQYF.